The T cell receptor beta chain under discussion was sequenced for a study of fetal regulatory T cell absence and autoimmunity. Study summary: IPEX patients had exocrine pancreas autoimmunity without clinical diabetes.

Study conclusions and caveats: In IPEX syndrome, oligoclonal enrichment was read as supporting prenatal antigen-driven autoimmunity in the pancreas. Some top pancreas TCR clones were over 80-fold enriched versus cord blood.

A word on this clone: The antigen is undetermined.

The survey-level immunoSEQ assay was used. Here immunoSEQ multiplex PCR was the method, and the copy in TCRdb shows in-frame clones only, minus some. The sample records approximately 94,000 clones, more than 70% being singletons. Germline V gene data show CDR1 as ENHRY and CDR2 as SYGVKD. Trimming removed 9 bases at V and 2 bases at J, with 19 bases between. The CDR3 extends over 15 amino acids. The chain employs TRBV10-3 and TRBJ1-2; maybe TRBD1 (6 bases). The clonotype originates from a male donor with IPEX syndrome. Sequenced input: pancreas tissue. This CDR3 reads CAISTGSLINYGYTF. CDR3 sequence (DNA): TGTGCCATATCGACAGGTTCCCTTATAAACTATGGCTACACCTTC.